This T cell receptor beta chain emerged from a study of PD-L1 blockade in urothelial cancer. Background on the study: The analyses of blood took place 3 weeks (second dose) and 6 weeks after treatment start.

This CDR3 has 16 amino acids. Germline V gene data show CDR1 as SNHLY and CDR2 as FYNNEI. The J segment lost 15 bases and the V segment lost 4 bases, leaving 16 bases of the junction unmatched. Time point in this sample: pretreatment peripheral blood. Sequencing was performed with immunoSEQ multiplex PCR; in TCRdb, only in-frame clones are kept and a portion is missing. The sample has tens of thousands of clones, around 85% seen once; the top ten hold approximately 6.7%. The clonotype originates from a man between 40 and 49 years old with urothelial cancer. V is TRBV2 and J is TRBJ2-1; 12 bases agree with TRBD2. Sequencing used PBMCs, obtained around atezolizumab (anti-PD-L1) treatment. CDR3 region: CASSASGASGRALLFF. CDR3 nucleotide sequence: TGTGCCAGCAGTGCCTCAGGGGCTAGCGGGAGGGCTTTGCTGTTCTTC.